This record concerns one T cell receptor (beta chain) sequence. Its antigen remains unidentified. The data derive from a study of cytomegalovirus exposure and HLA in healthy donors. Whole-study results and caveats: The study flagged around 150 TCR beta chains as cytomegalovirus-associated.

The PCR used 60 Vbeta and 13 Jbeta primers. Generated by immunoSEQ multiplex PCR, the TCRdb table keeps only in-frame clones and is missing some. The sample carries about 280,000 clones, about 90% recorded once. With V trimmed by 8 bases and J by 6 bases, 8 bases remained unmatched. This CDR3 spans 14 amino acids. Germline values: CDR1 SNHLY, CDR2 FYNNEI. The receptor was isolated from a woman between 18 and 29 years old in good health and CMV-seronegative. The rearrangement uses TRBV2 and TRBJ1-1; 11 bases line up with TRBD1. Material: PBMCs. The CDR3 DNA reads TGTGCCAGCGCCCTCGGACAGGGGGCCGCTGAAGCTTTCTTT. It codes for CASALGQGAAEAFF.